The next 26 T cell receptor beta chains were all read from a single sample in a study of early T cells in non-severe SARS-CoV-2 infection. TCRdb re-analysed the 5' RACE reads in MiXCR, keeping a single row per CDR3 protein. The data hold about 50,000 distinct CDR3 sequences, with around 8% observed a single time. The material sequenced was whole blood. The receptors stem from an adult who was a healthcare worker with PCR-confirmed SARS-CoV-2 infection or an uninfected control (not recorded which).

The chain links TRBV6-1 to TRBJ2-1; tentative D call: TRBD2 (6 bases). V was clipped by 2 bases and J by 8 bases, with 19 bases between them. This CDR3 is built from 16 residues. Germline values: CDR1 MNHNS, CDR2 SASEGT. CDR3 sequence reads: CASSERVALTGDEQFF. In DNA form, the CDR3 reads TGTGCCAGCAGTGAACGGGTCGCCCTCACGGGGGATGAGCAGTTCTTC.

The table lists this clonotype with a few counts. V usage is TRBV5-1 and J usage is TRBJ1-1; no clear D gene. Germline CDR1 SGHRS, CDR2 YFSETQ. V lost 0 bases to trimming and J lost 4 bases, with 10 bases between them. The CDR3 length is 14 residues. CDR3 loop: CASSLVLGSTEAFF. CDR3 nucleotides: TGCGCCAGCAGCTTGGTCTTGGGGAGCACTGAAGCTTTCTTT. Combining the CDR3 with reference TRBV5-1 and TRBJ1-1 gives the whole variable domain KAGVTQTPRYLIKTRGQQVTLSCSPISGHRSVSWYQQTPGQGLQFLFEYFSETQRNKGNFPGRFSGRQFSNSRSEMNVSTLELGDSALYLCASSLVLGSTEAFFGQGTRLTVV.

The chain combines TRBV6-1 with TRBJ2-3; 8 bases map to TRBD1. The CDR3 consists of 19 residues. V trimming: 6 bases; J trimming: 5 bases; junction bases outside the gene matches: 22. Germline lookup yields CDR1 MNHNS and CDR2 SASEGT. CDR3 protein: CASSLNWSPRTGKKDTQYF. DNA for the CDR3: TGTGCCAGCAGCCTAAATTGGAGTCCCAGGACAGGGAAAAAAGATACGCAGTATTTT.

V usage is TRBV7-3 and J usage is TRBJ2-3; no reliable D call. Trimming stripped 0 bases from V and 0 bases from J, with 4 bases between. Per the germline V gene, CDR1 is SGHTA and CDR2 is FQGTGA. The CDR3 loop spans 14 amino acids. The CDR3 bases are TGTGCCAGCAGCTTAACGTTTAGCACAGATACGCAGTATTTT. Amino acid sequence: CASSLTFSTDTQYF.

This clonotype turned up a few times. The rearrangement uses TRBV21-1 and TRBJ2-7. TRBV21-1 is deemed a pseudogene. This CDR3 spans 12 amino acids. The CDR3 loop reads CASSQRTYEQYF. Here the CDR3 DNA reads TGTGCCAGCAGCCAAAGGACCTACGAGCAGTACTTC.

The chain employs TRBV7-2 and TRBJ1-6, with unresolved D. Per germline, CDR1 SGHTA and CDR2 FQGNSA. The CDR3 consists of 15 residues. V lost 2 bases and J lost 9, with 14 bases in between. The CDR3 DNA reads TGTGCCAGCAGCTTATCGCAGGCACCCCTTTCACCCCTCCACTTT. Translation: CASSLSQAPLSPLHF.

This clonotype has only a few counts. This chain joins TRBV6-1 and TRBJ2-1; tentatively, D is TRBD2 (6 bases). The CDR3 spans 14 residues. V lost 1 base and J 6 bases, leaving 10 bases between the germline ends. Germline V CDR1 and CDR2: MNHNS, SASEGT. CDR3 loop: CASSEGSSVNEQFF. The DNA for the CDR3 is TGTGCCAGCAGTGAAGGGTCTAGCGTCAATGAGCAGTTCTTC.

This clonotype was seen a handful of times. This chain uses TRBV3-1 with TRBJ1-3, with D uncertain. The CDR3 is 13 amino acids. The germline V gene encodes CDR1 LGHDT and CDR2 YNNKEL (reference sequence). V lost 3 bases and J 0 bases, leaving 3 bases between the germline ends. The CDR3 loop reads CASSHSSGNTIYF. CDR3 coding DNA: TGTGCCAGCAGCCACAGCTCTGGAAACACCATATATTTT.

This clonotype was detected ten times or more. The rearrangement joins TRBV7-9 to TRBJ2-1, with 7 bases matching TRBD1. CDR3 length: 12 residues. With 6 bases clipped from V and 8 bases from J, the junction kept 4 bases outside the gene matches. The germline CDR1 and CDR2 sequences are SEHNR and FQNEAQ (reference sequence). This chain's CDR3 is CASSFDRDEQFF. The CDR3 DNA is TGTGCCAGCAGTTTCGACAGGGATGAGCAGTTCTTC.

This clonotype was seen a few times. CDR3 coding DNA: TGTGCCAGCTCACTCGGCCTCTCCTACGAGCAGTACTTC. As protein: CASSLGLSYEQYF. The chain joins TRBV18 to TRBJ2-7; D call uncertain. Trimming pared 4 bases from V and 0 bases from J, leaving 7 bases between. Germline values: CDR1 KGHSH, CDR2 LQKENI. The CDR3 spans 13 residues.

J is TRBJ2-7 and V is TRBV10-3; D possibly uses TRBD1 or TRBD2 (5 bases each). Germline V CDR1 and CDR2: ENHRY, SYGVKD. The CDR3 is made up of 15 amino acids. V dropped 8 bases and J dropped 0 bases, with 17 bases sitting between them. CDR3 loop: CAISRERQTSYEQYF. The CDR3 bases are TGTGCCATCTCCCGGGAACGACAGACCTCCTACGAGCAGTACTTC.

This clonotype was seen a handful of times. The V and J genes are TRBV20-1 and TRBJ1-4; 10 bases align to TRBD1. Trimming at V came to 2 bases and at J to 6 bases, leaving 6 bases not matched to a gene. CDR1 DFQATT and CDR2 SNEGSKA come from the germline V gene (reference sequence). The CDR3 is 15 amino acids. The DNA of the CDR3 is TGCAGTGCTAGACTGTGGGACAGGGGCTATGAAAAACTGTTTTTT. It specifies CSARLWDRGYEKLFF.

Only a few counts were recorded for this clonotype. The chain links TRBV20-1 to TRBJ1-1; a weak D match, TRBD1 (5 bases). V lost 5 bases, J lost 1 base, and 11 bases lay in between. CDR1 is DFQATT and CDR2 is SNEGSKA in the germline V gene (reference sequence). The CDR3 has 13 residues. The CDR3 coding sequence is TGCAGTGCTCAACAGGACACGAACACTGAAGCTTTCTTT. It translates to CSAQQDTNTEAFF.

The chain carries TRBV4-1 and TRBJ1-4; 9 nucleotides agree with TRBD1. Germline CDR1 MGHRA, CDR2 YSYEKL. The trim removed 3 bases at V and 5 bases at J, leaving 4 bases unmatched. The CDR3 sequence is 15 residues long. CDR3 protein: CASSQRGTGNEKLFF. DNA of the CDR3: TGCGCCAGCAGCCAGAGGGGGACAGGGAATGAAAAACTGTTTTTT.

The V call is TRBV12-5, the J call TRBJ2-7; weak D call: TRBD2 (5 bases). The CDR3 consists of 12 residues. Germline loops: CDR1 LGHNT, CDR2 FRNRAP. The ends were cut back, 9 bases at V and 3 bases at J, with 12 bases in the middle. The CDR3 region has the DNA TGTGCTAGCACCGGACTTGACTACGAGCAGTACTTC. This encodes CASTGLDYEQYF.

The sample holds a few counts of this clonotype. V and J are TRBV6-1 and TRBJ2-7; 9 nucleotides line up with TRBD1. The ends lost 10 bases at V and 0 bases at J; junction bases unmatched: 7. The CDR3 sequence is 14 residues long. Per germline, CDR1 MNHNS and CDR2 SASEGT. The CDR3 region has the DNA TGTGCCATCCGCCCGGGACAGGGCTCCTACGAGCAGTACTTC. Translating gives CAIRPGQGSYEQYF.

The chain links TRBV4-1 to TRBJ1-4, with 11 positions matching TRBD1. Losses at the gene ends were 3 bases for V and 0 bases for J; bases not matched to a gene: 6. The CDR3 contains 18 residues. The V gene's germline CDR1 is MGHRA and CDR2 YSYEKL. CDR3 sequence (DNA): TGCGCCAGCAGCCAGACCGGGACAGGGGGGACAACTAATGAAAAACTGTTTTTT. This codes for CASSQTGTGGTTNEKLFF.

This clonotype was seen only a few times. CDR3 nucleotides: TGCGCCAGCAGCCCCGGCCTGGACCTCACCGGGGAGCTGTTTTTT. Residues: CASSPGLDLTGELFF. The V and J genes are TRBV5-1 and TRBJ2-2; D is unresolved. The CDR3 contains 15 residues. Trimming left V 4 bases short and J 4 bases short, with 14 bases between. Germline CDR1 is SGHRS and CDR2 is YFSETQ.

CDR3 sequence: CASSSTGTTEAFF. CDR3 DNA: TGTGCCAGCTCTAGTACGGGGACCACTGAAGCTTTCTTT. The V and J genes are TRBV18 and TRBJ1-1; D perhaps matches TRBD1 (5 bases). Per germline, CDR1 KGHSH and CDR2 LQKENI. Trimming took 6 bases from V and 4 from J, leaving 12 bases between them. The CDR3 has 13 amino acids.

This clonotype was observed many times. The chain uses TRBV12-3 or TRBV12-4 and TRBJ1-6; tentative D call: TRBD1 (5 bases). Trimming removed 7 bases at V and 10 bases at J, with 17 bases between. The CDR3 runs to 14 residues. The CDR3 is CASTLRVGDSPLHF. As DNA, the CDR3 is TGTGCCAGCACCTTAAGGGTGGGGGACTCACCCCTCCACTTT.

This clonotype was seen many times. The chain carries TRBV5-1 and TRBJ2-7; 11 bases align to TRBD2. Germline V CDR1 and CDR2: SGHRS, YFSETQ. This CDR3 has 15 residues. V shed 4 bases and J 6 bases; nucleotides not matched to a gene: 9. The CDR3 reads CASSLIAGGPGEQYF. The CDR3 DNA follows: TGCGCCAGCAGCCTTATAGCGGGAGGGCCTGGCGAGCAGTACTTC.

This clonotype has ten or more counts. The genes are TRBV20-1 and TRBJ2-7, with TRBD2 identical over 8 bases. Trimming took 5 bases from V and 3 from J; bases not matched to a gene: 18. The CDR3 is 17 residues long. Germline V gene lookup returns CDR1 DFQATT and CDR2 SNEGSKA (reference sequence). CDR3 protein: CSAAGAGSREGRYEQYF. DNA of the CDR3: TGCAGTGCTGCCGGAGCGGGGTCACGGGAGGGCCGCTACGAGCAGTACTTC.

The CDR3 coding sequence is TGCGCCAGCAGTCCTAGGACAGGTGGGGAAGCTTTCTTT. It is translated as CASSPRTGGEAFF. The chain combines TRBV5-1 with TRBJ1-1; 7 bases map to TRBD1. The CDR3 totals 13 residues. With V trimmed by 5 bases and J by 8 bases, 9 bases remained unmatched. Germline V gives CDR1 SGHRS, CDR2 YFSETQ.

There are many counts of this clonotype. CDR3: CASSERGAGYEQYF. The CDR3 DNA sequence: TGTGCCAGCAGTGAAAGGGGGGCAGGGTACGAGCAGTACTTC. The chain links TRBV6-1 to TRBJ2-7; D is tentatively TRBD1 or TRBD2 (6 bases each). V lost 2 bases and J lost 4, with 12 bases in between. Germline V gives CDR1 MNHNS, CDR2 SASEGT. The length of the CDR3 is 14 residues.

In its sample, this clonotype was seen a few times. The chain joins TRBV5-1 to TRBJ2-1; no firm D call. In germline, CDR1 is SGHRS, CDR2 YFSETQ. Trimming removed 5 bases at V and 2 bases at J, with 11 bases between. This CDR3 contains 14 residues. CDR3 region: CASRGTGAYNEQFF. CDR3 DNA sequence: TGCGCCAGCAGGGGTACTGGCGCCTACAATGAGCAGTTCTTC.

The chain employs TRBV9 and TRBJ2-7; D is possibly TRBD2 (6 bases). CDR3 length: 15 amino acids. V lost 0 bases and J lost 2, with 12 bases in between. Germline assignment: CDR1 SGDLS and CDR2 YYNGEE. CDR3 region: CASSVGSSETYEQYF. The CDR3 DNA follows: TGTGCCAGCAGCGTAGGTTCTAGCGAGACCTACGAGCAGTACTTC.